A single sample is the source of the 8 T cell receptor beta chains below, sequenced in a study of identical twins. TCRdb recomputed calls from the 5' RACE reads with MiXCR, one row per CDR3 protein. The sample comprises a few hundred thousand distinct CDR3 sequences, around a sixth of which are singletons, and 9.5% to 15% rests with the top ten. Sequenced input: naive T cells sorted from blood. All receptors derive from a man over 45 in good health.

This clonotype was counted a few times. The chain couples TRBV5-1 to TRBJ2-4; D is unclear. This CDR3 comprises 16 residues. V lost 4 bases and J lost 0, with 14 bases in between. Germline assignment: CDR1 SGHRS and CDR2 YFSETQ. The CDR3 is CASSPVSLLAKNIQYF. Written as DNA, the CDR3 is TGCGCCAGCAGCCCGGTCAGCCTGCTAGCCAAAAACATTCAGTACTTC.

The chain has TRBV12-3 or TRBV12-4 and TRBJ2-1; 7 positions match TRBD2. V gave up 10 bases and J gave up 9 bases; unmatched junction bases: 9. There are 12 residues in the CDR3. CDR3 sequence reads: CATYRGDGEQFF. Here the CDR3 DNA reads TGTGCCACCTATCGGGGGGACGGTGAGCAGTTCTTC.

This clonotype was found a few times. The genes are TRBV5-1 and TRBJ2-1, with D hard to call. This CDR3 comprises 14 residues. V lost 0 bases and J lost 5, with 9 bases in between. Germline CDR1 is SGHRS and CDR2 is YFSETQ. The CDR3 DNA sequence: TGCGCCAGCAGCTTGGGTGGCACGAACAATGAGCAGTTCTTC. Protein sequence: CASSLGGTNNEQFF. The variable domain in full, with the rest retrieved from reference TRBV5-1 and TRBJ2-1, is KAGVTQTPRYLIKTRGQQVTLSCSPISGHRSVSWYQQTPGQGLQFLFEYFSETQRNKGNFPGRFSGRQFSNSRSEMNVSTLELGDSALYLCASSLGGTNNEQFFGPGTRLTVL.

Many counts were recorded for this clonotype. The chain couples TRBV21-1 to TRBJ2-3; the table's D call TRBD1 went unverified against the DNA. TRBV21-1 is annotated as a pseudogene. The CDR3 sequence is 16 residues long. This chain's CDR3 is CASSSSTGGSTDTQYF. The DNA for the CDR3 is TGTGCCAGCAGCTCCTCGACAGGGGGAAGTACAGATACGCAGTATTTT.

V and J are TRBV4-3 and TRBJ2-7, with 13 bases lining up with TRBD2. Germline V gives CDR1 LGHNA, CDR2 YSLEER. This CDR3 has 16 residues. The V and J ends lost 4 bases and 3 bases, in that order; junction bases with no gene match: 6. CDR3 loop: CASSPWTSGSIYEQYF. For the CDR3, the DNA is TGCGCCAGCAGCCCATGGACTAGCGGGAGTATCTACGAGCAGTACTTC.

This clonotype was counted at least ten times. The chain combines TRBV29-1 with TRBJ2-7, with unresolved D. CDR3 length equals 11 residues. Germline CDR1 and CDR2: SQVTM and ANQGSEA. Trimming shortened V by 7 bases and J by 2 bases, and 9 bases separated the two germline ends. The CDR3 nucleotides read TGCAGCGCAACTCAAGCCTACGAGCAGTACTTC. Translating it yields CSATQAYEQYF.

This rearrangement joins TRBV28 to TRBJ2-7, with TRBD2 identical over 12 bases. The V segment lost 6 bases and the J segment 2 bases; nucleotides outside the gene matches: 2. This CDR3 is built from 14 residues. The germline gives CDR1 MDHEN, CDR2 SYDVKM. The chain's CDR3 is CASRLAGGPYEQYF. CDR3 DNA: TGTGCCAGCAGACTAGCGGGAGGTCCCTACGAGCAGTACTTC.

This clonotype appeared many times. CDR3 region: CAISGDRAGFGNTIYF. The CDR3 DNA follows: TGTGCCATCAGTGGGGACAGGGCAGGCTTTGGAAACACCATATATTTT. The genes are TRBV10-3 and TRBJ1-3; TRBD1 agrees at 9 bases. The germline CDR1 and CDR2 sequences are ENHRY and SYGVKD. The V segment lost 4 bases and the J segment 3 bases; nucleotides outside the gene matches: 7. The CDR3 totals 16 residues.